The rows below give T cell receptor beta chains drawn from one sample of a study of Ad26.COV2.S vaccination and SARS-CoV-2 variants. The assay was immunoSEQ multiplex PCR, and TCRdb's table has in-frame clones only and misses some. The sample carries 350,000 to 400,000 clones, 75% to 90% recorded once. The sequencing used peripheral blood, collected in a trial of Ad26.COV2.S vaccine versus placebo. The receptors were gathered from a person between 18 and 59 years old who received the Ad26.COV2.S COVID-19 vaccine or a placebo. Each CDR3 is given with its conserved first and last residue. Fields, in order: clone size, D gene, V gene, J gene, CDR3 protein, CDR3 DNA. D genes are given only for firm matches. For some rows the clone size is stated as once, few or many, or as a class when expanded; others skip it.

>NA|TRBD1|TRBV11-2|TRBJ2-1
CASSTSTGGGYNEQFF
TGTGCCAGCAGCACTTCCACAGGGGGTGGCTACAATGAGCAGTTCTTC
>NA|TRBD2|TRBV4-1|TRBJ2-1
CASSFSGNEQFF
TGCGCCAGCAGCTTTAGCGGGAATGAGCAGTTCTTC
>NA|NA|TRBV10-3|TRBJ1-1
CAISGRGDTEAFF
TGTGCCATCAGTGGAAGGGGAGACACTGAAGCTTTCTTT
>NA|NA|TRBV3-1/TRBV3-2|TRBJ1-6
CASSQAEYNSPLHF
TGTGCCAGCAGCCAGGCTGAATATAATTCACCCCTCCACTTT
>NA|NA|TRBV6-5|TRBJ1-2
CASSYSLGGERFGYTF
TGTGCCAGCAGTTACTCGCTTGGAGGGGAAAGATTCGGCTACACCTTC
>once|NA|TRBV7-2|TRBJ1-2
CASSPGRTTVEYGYTF
TGTGCCAGCAGCCCCGGTCGCACGACGGTGGAGTATGGCTACACCTTC
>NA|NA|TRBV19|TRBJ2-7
CASNENLYSYEQYF
TGTGCCAGTAACGAGAATCTCTATTCCTACGAGCAGTACTTC
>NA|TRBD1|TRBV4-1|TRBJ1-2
CASSHQGQGRGYTF
TGCGCCAGCAGCCACCAGGGACAGGGGAGAGGCTACACCTTC
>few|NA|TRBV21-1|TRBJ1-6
CASSKPGIHNSPLHF
TGTGCCAGCAGCAAGCCAGGGATCCATAATTCACCCCTCCACTTT
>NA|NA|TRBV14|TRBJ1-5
CASSQDGTLDQPQHF
TGTGCCAGCAGCCAAGATGGGACATTGGACCAGCCCCAGCATTTT
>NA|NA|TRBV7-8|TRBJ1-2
CASSLGTGGSYGYTF
TGTGCCAGCAGCCTAGGGACTGGGGGCTCCTATGGCTACACCTTC
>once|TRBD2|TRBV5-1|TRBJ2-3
CASSLWTSADTQYF
TGCGCCAGCAGCTTATGGACTAGTGCAGATACGCAGTATTTT
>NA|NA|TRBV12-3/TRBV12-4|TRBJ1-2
CASSFDQARGYTF
TGTGCCAGCAGTTTTGATCAGGCTCGGGGCTACACCTTC
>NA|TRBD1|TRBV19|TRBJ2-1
CASSIVRTGDNEQFF
TGTGCCAGTAGTATAGTCAGGACAGGGGACAATGAGCAGTTCTTC
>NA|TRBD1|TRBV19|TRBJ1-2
CASSTGTGGNYGYTF
TGTGCCAGTAGTACCGGGACAGGGGGCAACTATGGCTACACCTTC
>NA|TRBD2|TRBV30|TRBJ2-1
CAWRGARRGLAGSYNEQFF
TGTGCCTGGAGGGGGGCCCGGCGGGGACTAGCGGGCTCCTACAATGAGCAGTTCTTC
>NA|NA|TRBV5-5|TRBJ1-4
CASSFAGEKEKLFF
TGTGCCAGCAGCTTCGCGGGGGAGAAGGAAAAACTGTTTTTT
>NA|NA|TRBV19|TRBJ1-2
CASSIDPLAGGYTF
TGTGCCAGTAGTATAGATCCGTTGGCAGGGGGCTACACCTTC
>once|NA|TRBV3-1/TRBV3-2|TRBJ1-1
CASSPGTHTEAFF
TGTGCCAGCAGCCCCGGGACCCACACTGAAGCTTTCTTT
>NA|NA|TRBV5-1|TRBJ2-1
CASRQETYNEQFF
TGCGCCAGCAGACAGGAAACTTACAATGAGCAGTTCTTC
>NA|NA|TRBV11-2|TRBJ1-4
CASSIPYGATNEKLFF
TGTGCCAGCAGCATCCCGTACGGTGCAACTAATGAAAAACTGTTTTTT
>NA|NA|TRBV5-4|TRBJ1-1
CAMWRGAGVTEAFF
TGTGCCATGTGGCGGGGGGCTGGTGTGACTGAAGCTTTCTTT
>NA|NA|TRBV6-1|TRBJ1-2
CASSEGWAAANYGYTF
TGTGCCAGCAGTGAAGGTTGGGCGGCAGCTAACTATGGCTACACCTTC
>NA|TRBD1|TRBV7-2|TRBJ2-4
CASSLAGDRDEYF
TGTGCCAGCAGCTTAGCGGGGGACAGGGACGAGTACTTC
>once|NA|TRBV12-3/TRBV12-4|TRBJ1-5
CASSQQGQPQHF
TGTGCCAGCAGCCAACAGGGTCAGCCCCAGCATTTT
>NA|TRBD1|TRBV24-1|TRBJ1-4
CATSDKTGPNEKLFF
TGTGCCACCAGTGATAAGACAGGGCCAAATGAAAAACTGTTTTTT
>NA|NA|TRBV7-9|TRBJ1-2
CASSFPGAHGYTF
TGTGCCAGCAGCTTTCCGGGGGCCCATGGCTACACCTTC
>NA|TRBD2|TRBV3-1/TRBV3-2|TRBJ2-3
CASSPSKEGRGGFRDTQYF
TGTGCCAGCAGCCCTAGCAAAGAAGGGCGGGGGGGGTTTAGAGATACGCAGTATTTT
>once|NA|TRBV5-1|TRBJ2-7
CASSSGTYEQYF
TGCGCCAGCAGTTCAGGAACCTACGAGCAGTACTTC
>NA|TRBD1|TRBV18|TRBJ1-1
CASSRQGGAEAFF
TGTGCCAGCTCAAGACAGGGAGGGGCTGAAGCTTTCTTT
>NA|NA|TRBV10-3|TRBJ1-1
CAIRRAGETEAFF
TGTGCCATCAGGCGGGCAGGGGAGACTGAAGCTTTCTTT
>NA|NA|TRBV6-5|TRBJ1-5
CASSYSGTQPQHF
TGTGCCAGCAGTTACTCCGGTACACAGCCCCAGCATTTT
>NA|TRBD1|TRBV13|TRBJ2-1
CASSPRGRWYNEQFF
TGTGCCAGCAGCCCCAGGGGGCGTTGGTACAATGAGCAGTTCTTC
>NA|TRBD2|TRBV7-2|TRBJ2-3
CASSPSGASTDTQYF
TGTGCCAGCAGCCCTAGCGGGGCTAGCACAGATACGCAGTATTTT
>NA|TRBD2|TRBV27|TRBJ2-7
CASSFGGSLNHEQYF
TGTGCCAGCAGTTTCGGGGGGTCCCTTAACCACGAGCAGTACTTC
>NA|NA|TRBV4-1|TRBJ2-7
CASSQGARTEQYF
TGCGCCAGCAGCCAGGGGGCAAGGACCGAGCAGTACTTC
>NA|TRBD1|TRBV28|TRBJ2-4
CASSFYRGQGAFGGRKNIQYF
TGTGCCAGCAGTTTCTACCGGGGACAGGGGGCATTCGGGGGAAGGAAAAACATTCAGTACTTC
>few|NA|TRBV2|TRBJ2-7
CASRGFGSYEQYF
TGTGCCAGCAGAGGATTCGGCTCCTACGAGCAGTACTTC
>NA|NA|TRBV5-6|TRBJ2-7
CASSLLGEQYF
TGTGCCAGCAGCTTGTTAGGGGAGCAGTACTTC
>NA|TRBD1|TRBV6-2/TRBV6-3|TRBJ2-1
CASSSRTGSSSYNEQFF
TGTGCCAGCAGTTCTAGGACAGGTTCGAGCTCCTACAATGAGCAGTTCTTC
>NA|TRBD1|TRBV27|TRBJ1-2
CATSPGQGVGRYTF
TGTGCCACCTCACCGGGACAGGGGGTCGGACGCTACACCTTC
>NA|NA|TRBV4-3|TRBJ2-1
CASSPSGGGSEQFF
TGCGCCAGCAGCCCATCCGGGGGTGGTAGTGAGCAGTTCTTC
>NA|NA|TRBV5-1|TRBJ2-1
CASSLDYLVYEQFF
TGCGCCAGCAGCTTGGACTATCTGGTGTATGAGCAGTTCTTC
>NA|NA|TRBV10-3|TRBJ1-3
CAISELWRISGNTIYF
TGTGCCATCAGTGAGCTATGGCGGATCTCTGGAAACACCATATATTTT
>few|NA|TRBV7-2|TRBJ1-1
CASSRQQNTEAFF
TGTGCCAGCAGCAGACAGCAGAACACTGAAGCTTTCTTT
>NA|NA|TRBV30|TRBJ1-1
CAWRGTDIMNTEAFF
TGTGCCTGGAGGGGAACTGACATAATGAACACTGAAGCTTTCTTT
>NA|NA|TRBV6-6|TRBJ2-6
CASSPGANVLTF
TGTGCCAGCTCCCCTGGGGCCAACGTCCTGACTTTC
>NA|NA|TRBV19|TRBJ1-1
CASSSQGLGTEAFF
TGTGCCAGTAGTAGCCAGGGGTTGGGCACTGAAGCTTTCTTT
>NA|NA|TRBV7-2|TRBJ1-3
CASSPARGFGNTIYF
TGTGCCAGCAGCCCTGCAAGGGGCTTCGGAAACACCATATATTTT
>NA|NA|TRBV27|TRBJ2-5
CASSSTGQGKTQYF
TGTGCCAGCAGTTCCACAGGGCAGGGAAAGACCCAGTACTTC
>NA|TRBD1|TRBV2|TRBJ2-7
CASLWGQGYEQYF
TGTGCCAGTCTGTGGGGACAGGGGTACGAGCAGTACTTC
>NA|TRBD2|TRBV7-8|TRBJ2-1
CASSQKRGTYNEQFF
TGTGCCAGCAGCCAAAAGCGGGGGACCTACAATGAGCAGTTCTTC
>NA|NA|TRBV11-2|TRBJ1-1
CASTYTGFEAFF
TGTGCCAGCACCTATACCGGGTTTGAAGCTTTCTTT
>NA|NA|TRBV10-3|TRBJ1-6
CAISGQGPSSPLHF
TGTGCCATCAGTGGGCAGGGACCTAGCTCACCCCTCCACTTT